This entry lists 5 T cell receptor beta chains sequenced from one sample in a study of STAT5B mutations in CD4+ large granular lymphocyte leukemia. Method: immunoSEQ multiplex PCR; TCRdb's copy keeps in-frame clones and lacks some. Among some 34,000 clones, more than 80% were seen once, and the ten largest hold approximately 4.4%. The sample was CD4+ T cells from blood buffy coats. All receptors come from a human donor in good health.

V usage is TRBV7-2 and J usage is TRBJ2-2; TRBD1 matches at 10 bases. J gave up 4 bases and V 5 bases, and 10 bases lay outside the gene matches. Germline V gives CDR1 SGHTA, CDR2 FQGNSA. The CDR3 is made up of 17 amino acids. CDR3 in DNA: TGTGCCAGCAGCGGCGCCCGGGACAGGGGAATCACCGGGGAGCTGTTTTTT. It yields the protein CASSGARDRGITGELFF.

V gene TRBV19 combines with J gene TRBJ2-7; 13 bases map to TRBD2. This CDR3 comprises 16 residues. The germline V gene has CDR1 LNHDA and CDR2 SQIVND (reference sequence). With V trimmed by 4 bases and J by 6 bases, 9 bases remained unmatched. The CDR3 loop is CASSTGLAGVTGEQYF. The DNA for the CDR3 is TGTGCCAGTAGTACCGGACTAGCGGGAGTAACTGGCGAGCAGTACTTC.

This chain links TRBV5-4 with TRBJ1-5; D not certain. The CDR3 covers 16 residues. The V and J ends lost 0 bases and 0 bases respectively, with 10 bases between them. Looked up from germline, CDR1 is SGHNT and CDR2 is YYREEE (reference sequence). This CDR3 is CASSLGGSDSNQPQHF. The CDR3 coding sequence is TGTGCCAGCAGCTTGGGAGGGAGCGATAGCAATCAGCCCCAGCATTTT.

The sample holds one count of this clone. The gene calls are TRBV19 and TRBJ2-3; D is possibly TRBD1 or TRBD2 (6 bases each). CDR3 size: 16 residues. The V and J ends lost 0 bases and 3 bases respectively, with 13 bases between them. Germline CDR1 LNHDA, CDR2 SQIVND (reference sequence). The CDR3 region is CASSIDPRGRTDTQYF. Written as DNA, the CDR3 is TGTGCCAGTAGTATAGACCCACGGGGGCGGACAGATACGCAGTATTTT.

This clone occurred once. The J gene is TRBJ2-3, the V gene TRBV7-2; 8 bases align to TRBD1. Germline V gene sequence: CDR1 SGHTA, CDR2 FQGNSA. Trimming took 5 bases from V and 2 from J; bases not matched to a gene: 12. This CDR3 region has 17 residues. CDR3 region: CASSALDRGDATDTQYF. Here the CDR3 DNA reads TGTGCCAGCAGCGCGCTCGACAGGGGCGACGCCACAGATACGCAGTATTTT. The full variable domain, completed using reference TRBV7-2 and TRBJ2-3, is GAGVSQSPSNKVTEKGKDVELRCDPISGHTALYWYRQSLGQGLEFLIYFQGNSAPDKSGLPSDRFSAERTGGSVSTLTIQRTQQEDSAVYLCASSALDRGDATDTQYFGPGTRLTVL.